This TCR beta chain came from a study of blood T cell repertoires in COVID-19. On the study more broadly: The United States, Italy and Spain provided the acute and convalescent COVID-19 samples.

In the authors' methods: Amplification with reference gene primers provided the estimates of nucleated cell counts. Data came from immunoSEQ multiplex PCR; TCRdb stores just in-frame clones and leaves some out. Clonal size and the V and J genes are those of that table, whereas D and trimming came from the DNA. The table has about 320,000 clones, more than 70% seen once. Between the trimmed V and J ends, which lost 0 bases and 4 bases, there was a span of 3 bases. Germline-derived CDR1 and CDR2 are SGHAT and FQNNGV. This CDR3 is built from 12 residues. V usage is TRBV11-2 and J usage is TRBJ1-2; D unclear. Sequences were obtained from peripheral blood. This clonotype originated in a woman aged 45-59 years with acute or convalescent COVID-19. The CDR3 sequence is CASSLEAYGYTF. The CDR3 nucleotides read TGTGCCAGCAGCTTAGAAGCCTATGGCTACACCTTC.